This is a list of T cell receptor beta chains from one sample in a study of OX40 agonist ivuxolimab in advanced cancers. TCRdb's table, derived via immunoSEQ multiplex PCR, lists solely in-frame clones and lacks some. The data hold 90,000 to 100,000 clones, with approximately 91% observed a single time. Here the sequenced sample was CD4+ or CD8+ T cells sorted from blood, taken in a trial of the OX40 agonist ivuxolimab. The receptors were sampled from an adult with an advanced solid tumor such as melanoma, head and neck, liver or kidney cancer. Each CDR3 is given with its conserved first and last residue. D genes are given only for firm matches. Where a row states a size, it is once, few, many or the class of an expanded clone; other rows omit it.

d_gene: TRBD2; j_gene: TRBJ2-1; abundance: -; v_gene: TRBV5-1; CDR3aa: CASSLLAGGSYNEQFF; CDR3nt: TGCGCCAGCAGCTTACTAGCGGGAGGATCCTACAATGAGCAGTTCTTC
d_gene: TRBD2; j_gene: TRBJ2-1; abundance: -; v_gene: TRBV5-1; CDR3aa: CASSPLAGEPYNEQFF; CDR3nt: TGCGCCAGCAGCCCATTAGCGGGAGAACCCTACAATGAGCAGTTCTTC
d_gene: -; j_gene: TRBJ2-7; abundance: -; v_gene: TRBV6-5; CDR3aa: CASSPRVSGYEQYF; CDR3nt: TGTGCCAGCAGTCCCAGGGTTTCGGGCTACGAGCAGTACTTC
d_gene: -; j_gene: TRBJ1-2; abundance: -; v_gene: TRBV6-5; CDR3aa: CASSPTLLRYGYTF; CDR3nt: TGTGCCAGCAGCCCGACACTTTTGCGCTATGGCTACACCTTC
d_gene: -; j_gene: TRBJ1-2; abundance: -; v_gene: TRBV18; CDR3aa: CASSPSGPNGYTF; CDR3nt: TGTGCCAGCTCACCCTCCGGACCCAATGGCTACACCTTC
d_gene: TRBD1; j_gene: TRBJ2-2; abundance: -; v_gene: TRBV19; CDR3aa: CASSIKGGAGELFF; CDR3nt: TGTGCCAGTAGTATTAAAGGGGGCGCCGGGGAGCTGTTTTTT
d_gene: -; j_gene: TRBJ1-2; abundance: once; v_gene: TRBV19; CDR3aa: CASSNTGNYGYTF; CDR3nt: TGTGCCAGTAGTAACACGGGAAACTATGGCTACACCTTC
d_gene: -; j_gene: TRBJ1-1; abundance: once; v_gene: TRBV7-6; CDR3aa: CASSLDTNTEAFF; CDR3nt: TGTGCCAGCAGCTTAGACACGAACACTGAAGCTTTCTTT
d_gene: -; j_gene: TRBJ2-6; abundance: -; v_gene: TRBV7-2; CDR3aa: CASSHDSSGANVLTF; CDR3nt: TGTGCCAGCAGCCATGACAGCTCTGGGGCCAACGTCCTGACTTTC
d_gene: -; j_gene: TRBJ1-1; abundance: -; v_gene: TRBV18; CDR3aa: CASSPPGTGANTEAFF; CDR3nt: TGTGCCAGCTCACCACCTGGGACGGGGGCGAACACTGAAGCTTTCTTT
d_gene: -; j_gene: TRBJ1-5; abundance: -; v_gene: TRBV11-2; CDR3aa: CASSFTSNQPQHF; CDR3nt: TGTGCCAGCAGCTTTACAAGCAATCAGCCCCAGCATTTT
d_gene: -; j_gene: TRBJ1-3; abundance: -; v_gene: TRBV28; CDR3aa: CATSDSGNTIYF; CDR3nt: TGTGCCACCTCGGACTCTGGAAACACCATATATTTT
d_gene: TRBD2; j_gene: TRBJ2-3; abundance: -; v_gene: TRBV27; CDR3aa: CASSFGLGPQYF; CDR3nt: TGTGCCAGCAGTTTCGGACTAGGGCCGCAGTATTTT
d_gene: -; j_gene: TRBJ1-2; abundance: -; v_gene: TRBV10-3; CDR3aa: CAISVGEVYGYTF; CDR3nt: TGTGCCATCAGTGTTGGGGAAGTCTATGGCTACACCTTC
d_gene: TRBD1; j_gene: TRBJ2-1; abundance: -; v_gene: TRBV29-1; CDR3aa: CSVQGVFVYNEQFF; CDR3nt: TGCAGCGTACAGGGGGTTTTTGTCTACAATGAGCAGTTCTTC
d_gene: -; j_gene: TRBJ2-7; abundance: -; v_gene: TRBV7-2; CDR3aa: CASSLFGTLIDEQYF; CDR3nt: TGTGCCAGCAGCTTATTCGGGACATTAATCGACGAGCAGTACTTC
d_gene: -; j_gene: TRBJ1-2; abundance: -; v_gene: TRBV29-1; CDR3aa: CSAGYEGYTF; CDR3nt: TGCAGCGCAGGGTACGAAGGCTACACCTTC
d_gene: TRBD1; j_gene: TRBJ1-4; abundance: -; v_gene: TRBV4-3; CDR3aa: CASSQAPGQGVEKLFF; CDR3nt: TGCGCCAGCAGCCAAGCCCCGGGACAGGGTGTCGAAAAACTGTTTTTT
d_gene: -; j_gene: TRBJ1-1; abundance: -; v_gene: TRBV2; CDR3aa: CASRSWDRNTEAFF; CDR3nt: TGTGCCAGCAGGTCCTGGGATAGGAACACTGAAGCTTTCTTT
d_gene: TRBD1; j_gene: TRBJ1-1; abundance: few; v_gene: TRBV10-3; CDR3aa: CAADGDRGFPMNTEAFF; CDR3nt: TGTGCTGCCGACGGGGACAGGGGTTTCCCCATGAACACTGAAGCTTTCTTT
d_gene: -; j_gene: TRBJ2-1; abundance: -; v_gene: TRBV11-2; CDR3aa: CASSLTGSSYNEQFF; CDR3nt: TGTGCCAGCAGCTTAACCGGAAGCTCCTACAATGAGCAGTTCTTC
d_gene: TRBD2; j_gene: TRBJ2-3; abundance: -; v_gene: TRBV6-5; CDR3aa: CASSSGLAGTDTQYF; CDR3nt: TGTGCCAGCAGCTCCGGACTAGCGGGCACAGATACGCAGTATTTT
d_gene: -; j_gene: TRBJ2-5; abundance: -; v_gene: TRBV30; CDR3aa: CAWSVDRGQYF; CDR3nt: TGTGCCTGGAGTGTTGACCGAGGGCAGTACTTC
d_gene: TRBD2; j_gene: TRBJ2-1; abundance: -; v_gene: TRBV11-3; CDR3aa: CASSFRTSGSTDEQFF; CDR3nt: TGTGCCAGCAGCTTCCGGACTAGCGGGAGTACAGATGAGCAGTTCTTC
d_gene: -; j_gene: TRBJ1-1; abundance: -; v_gene: TRBV18; CDR3aa: CASSPPSRTPSQAFF; CDR3nt: TGTGCCAGCTCACCGCCCAGTAGGACCCCATCGCAAGCTTTCTTT
d_gene: -; j_gene: TRBJ2-1; abundance: -; v_gene: TRBV6-1; CDR3aa: CASLAGYYNEQFF; CDR3nt: TGTGCCAGCCTTGCGGGATACTACAATGAGCAGTTCTTC
d_gene: -; j_gene: TRBJ1-2; abundance: -; v_gene: TRBV4-3; CDR3aa: CASSQARDNGFYGYTF; CDR3nt: TGCGCCAGCAGCCAAGCCCGGGACAACGGATTCTATGGCTACACCTTC
d_gene: TRBD2; j_gene: TRBJ2-1; abundance: -; v_gene: TRBV6-1; CDR3aa: CASSEATGGWGYNEQFF; CDR3nt: TGTGCCAGCAGTGAAGCTACGGGAGGCTGGGGATACAATGAGCAGTTCTTC
d_gene: -; j_gene: TRBJ2-6; abundance: -; v_gene: TRBV14; CDR3aa: CASSSLSGAGANVLTF; CDR3nt: TGTGCCAGCAGCTCTCTGTCGGGGGCCGGGGCCAACGTCCTGACTTTC
d_gene: -; j_gene: TRBJ2-2; abundance: -; v_gene: TRBV7-3; CDR3aa: CASSLTSTSHGTGELFF; CDR3nt: TGTGCCAGCAGCTTAACCAGCACCAGTCACGGCACCGGGGAGCTGTTTTTT
d_gene: -; j_gene: TRBJ1-6; abundance: -; v_gene: TRBV7-9; CDR3aa: CASSLEGGPPDSPLHF; CDR3nt: TGTGCCAGCAGCTTAGAGGGAGGGCCCCCGGATTCACCCCTCCACTTT
d_gene: -; j_gene: TRBJ2-5; abundance: -; v_gene: TRBV7-2; CDR3aa: CASSLAQAQETQYF; CDR3nt: TGTGCCAGCAGCTTAGCGCAGGCCCAAGAGACCCAGTACTTC
d_gene: TRBD1; j_gene: TRBJ2-3; abundance: -; v_gene: TRBV7-8; CDR3aa: CASSLRTGMDTDTQYF; CDR3nt: TGTGCCAGCAGCTTGCGGACAGGGATGGACACAGATACGCAGTATTTT
d_gene: TRBD1; j_gene: TRBJ2-2; abundance: few; v_gene: TRBV7-2; CDR3aa: CASSTTGGVSGELFF; CDR3nt: TGTGCCAGCAGCACGACAGGGGGCGTGAGCGGGGAGCTGTTTTTT
d_gene: TRBD1; j_gene: TRBJ1-4; abundance: once; v_gene: TRBV5-1; CDR3aa: CASRSGTGNEKLFF; CDR3nt: TGCGCCAGCAGGTCCGGGACAGGGAACGAAAAACTGTTTTTT
d_gene: TRBD2; j_gene: TRBJ2-1; abundance: -; v_gene: TRBV7-8; CDR3aa: CASSSLEVLAGAGEQFF; CDR3nt: TGTGCCAGCAGCTCACTTGAGGTACTAGCGGGAGCAGGCGAGCAGTTCTTC
d_gene: TRBD1; j_gene: TRBJ1-1; abundance: -; v_gene: TRBV7-8; CDR3aa: CASSLRTGLTEAFF; CDR3nt: TGTGCCAGCAGCTTGCGGACAGGGTTAACTGAAGCTTTCTTT
d_gene: -; j_gene: TRBJ2-7; abundance: -; v_gene: TRBV10-2; CDR3aa: CAMGGQGAVNEQYF; CDR3nt: TGCGCCATGGGGGGGCAGGGGGCTGTCAACGAGCAGTACTTC
d_gene: -; j_gene: TRBJ2-6; abundance: -; v_gene: TRBV9; CDR3aa: CASSPRMAGANVLTF; CDR3nt: TGTGCCAGCAGCCCCAGAATGGCTGGGGCCAACGTCCTGACTTTC
d_gene: TRBD2; j_gene: TRBJ2-1; abundance: -; v_gene: TRBV5-4; CDR3aa: CASSSSGPYNEQFF; CDR3nt: TGTGCCAGCAGCTCTAGCGGCCCCTACAATGAGCAGTTCTTC
d_gene: -; j_gene: TRBJ1-2; abundance: -; v_gene: TRBV6-4; CDR3aa: CASSDLDRAPNYGYTF; CDR3nt: TGTGCCAGCAGTGACCTCGACAGAGCTCCTAACTATGGCTACACCTTC
d_gene: TRBD1; j_gene: TRBJ2-1; abundance: -; v_gene: TRBV5-1; CDR3aa: CASSFPDRGGSYNEQFF; CDR3nt: TGCGCCAGCAGCTTCCCGGACAGGGGAGGGTCCTACAATGAGCAGTTCTTC
d_gene: TRBD1; j_gene: TRBJ2-7; abundance: -; v_gene: TRBV11-2; CDR3aa: CASSGTGYEQYF; CDR3nt: TGTGCCAGCAGCGGGACAGGCTACGAGCAGTACTTC
d_gene: -; j_gene: TRBJ2-1; abundance: once; v_gene: TRBV2; CDR3aa: CASSFYNEQFF; CDR3nt: TGTGCCAGCAGTTTCTACAATGAGCAGTTCTTC
d_gene: -; j_gene: TRBJ1-3; abundance: few; v_gene: TRBV19; CDR3aa: CASMPGSSGNTIYF; CDR3nt: TGTGCCAGTATGCCGGGAAGCTCTGGAAACACCATATATTTT
d_gene: -; j_gene: TRBJ2-5; abundance: -; v_gene: TRBV10-3; CDR3aa: CAISESKGSETQYF; CDR3nt: TGTGCCATCAGTGAGTCGAAAGGGTCCGAGACCCAGTACTTC
d_gene: -; j_gene: TRBJ1-2; abundance: -; v_gene: TRBV5-1; CDR3aa: CASSLEGSPNYGYTF; CDR3nt: TGCGCCAGCAGCTTGGAGGGATCCCCTAACTATGGCTACACCTTC
d_gene: -; j_gene: TRBJ2-1; abundance: -; v_gene: TRBV11-2; CDR3aa: CASSFNRDSLYNEQFF; CDR3nt: TGTGCCAGCAGCTTCAACCGGGACTCCCTATACAATGAGCAGTTCTTC
d_gene: -; j_gene: TRBJ1-2; abundance: -; v_gene: TRBV7-2; CDR3aa: CASSLRQTANYGYTF; CDR3nt: TGTGCCAGCAGCTTAAGGCAGACAGCTAACTATGGCTACACCTTC
d_gene: -; j_gene: TRBJ1-4; abundance: -; v_gene: TRBV19; CDR3aa: CASSTGQTREKLFF; CDR3nt: TGTGCCAGTAGTACCGGACAGACGAGGGAAAAACTGTTTTTT
d_gene: -; j_gene: TRBJ1-2; abundance: medium-sized; v_gene: TRBV18; CDR3aa: CASSPATGYGYTF; CDR3nt: TGTGCCAGCTCACCTGCCACGGGTTATGGCTACACCTTC
d_gene: -; j_gene: TRBJ2-3; abundance: -; v_gene: TRBV11-3; CDR3aa: CASSSGGSATDTQYF; CDR3nt: TGTGCCAGCAGCTCAGGAGGGTCGGCCACGGATACGCAGTATTTT
d_gene: -; j_gene: TRBJ2-2; abundance: -; v_gene: TRBV6-6; CDR3aa: CASSPRTSGELFF; CDR3nt: TGTGCCAGCAGTCCCCGGACGTCCGGGGAGCTGTTTTTT
d_gene: TRBD1; j_gene: TRBJ2-7; abundance: -; v_gene: TRBV5-6; CDR3aa: CASSYDRVNEQYF; CDR3nt: TGTGCCAGCAGCTATGACAGGGTGAACGAGCAGTACTTC
d_gene: TRBD1; j_gene: TRBJ2-7; abundance: few; v_gene: TRBV28; CDR3aa: CASNSTGASYEQYF; CDR3nt: TGTGCCAGCAATTCGACAGGGGCCTCCTACGAGCAGTACTTC
d_gene: -; j_gene: TRBJ2-2; abundance: -; v_gene: TRBV18; CDR3aa: CASSPSGANTGELFF; CDR3nt: TGTGCCAGCTCGCCCAGTGGGGCGAACACCGGGGAGCTGTTTTTT
d_gene: TRBD1; j_gene: TRBJ2-3; abundance: many; v_gene: TRBV5-8; CDR3aa: CASSLQGHRTDTQYF; CDR3nt: TGTGCCAGCAGCCTACAGGGGCATCGCACAGATACGCAGTATTTT
d_gene: -; j_gene: TRBJ1-5; abundance: -; v_gene: TRBV28; CDR3aa: CASRGPNQPQHF; CDR3nt: TGTGCCAGCCGGGGTCCGAATCAGCCCCAGCATTTT
d_gene: -; j_gene: TRBJ1-5; abundance: -; v_gene: TRBV6-6; CDR3aa: CASRGDNQPQHF; CDR3nt: TGTGCCAGCAGGGGGGATAACCAGCCCCAGCATTTT